Each of the 24 T cell receptor beta chains below was sequenced from the same sample in a study of PD-L1 blockade in urothelial cancer. The method was immunoSEQ multiplex PCR; TCRdb's version includes in-frame clones alone and lacks a portion of them. This table holds roughly 100,000 clones, around 85% found once. Sequences were derived from PBMCs, sampled around atezolizumab (anti-PD-L1) treatment. The receptor source for this set is a man between 50 and 59 years old with urothelial cancer.

The gene calls are TRBV2 and TRBJ1-1, with D perhaps TRBD1 (5 bases). Trimming stripped 11 bases from V and 7 bases from J, with 20 bases between. This CDR3 spans 13 amino acids. Germline V gene data show CDR1 as SNHLY and CDR2 as FYNNEI. The CDR3 sequence: CAAREGASIEAFF. The CDR3 nucleotides read TGTGCCGCGCGGGAAGGGGCAAGCATTGAAGCTTTCTTT.

This chain links TRBV28 with TRBJ2-6; 10 bases agree with TRBD1. Trimming cost V 6 bases and J 0 bases; bases outside gene matches: 5. Germline V gives CDR1 MDHEN, CDR2 SYDVKM. The CDR3 is 17 amino acids. CDR3 DNA: TGTGCCAGCAGCCCAGGGACAGGGGTCTCTGGGGCCAACGTCCTGACTTTC. This codes for CASSPGTGVSGANVLTF.

The rearrangement joins TRBV27 to TRBJ2-2, with a possible D match to TRBD1 (5 bases). V was clipped by 3 bases and J by 7 bases, with 21 bases between them. This CDR3 has 17 amino acids. CDR1 and CDR2 from the germline V gene are MNHEY and SMNVEV (reference sequence). The CDR3 region is CASSFERGAGFVGELFF. CDR3 nucleotide sequence: TGTGCCAGCAGTTTCGAGAGAGGAGCAGGGTTCGTCGGGGAGCTGTTTTTT.

The V gene is TRBV30, the J gene TRBJ2-5, with TRBD1 as a possible D gene (5 bases). From germline, CDR1 is GTSNPN and CDR2 SVGIG (reference sequence). Trimming pared 2 bases from V and 5 bases from J, leaving 15 bases between. The CDR3 consists of 14 residues. CDR3 DNA: TGTGCCTGGAGTCCCGGACACGGCTTTGAGACCCAGTACTTC. Translating it yields CAWSPGHGFETQYF.

The V call is TRBV2, the J call TRBJ2-3, with TRBD2 matching 10 bases. The V segment lost 7 bases and the J segment 2 bases; nucleotides outside the gene matches: 6. Per germline, CDR1 SNHLY and CDR2 FYNNEI. The CDR3 is 15 amino acids. The CDR3 DNA follows: TGTGCCAGCATCCCCGGACTAGCGGCCACAGATACGCAGTATTTT. It yields the protein CASIPGLAATDTQYF. The complete variable domain, with remaining parts taken from reference TRBV2 and TRBJ2-3, reads EPEVTQTPSHQVTQMGQEVILRCVPISNHLYFYWYRQILGQKVEFLVSFYNNEISEKSEIFDDQFSVERPDGSNFTLKIRSTKLEDSAMYFCASIPGLAATDTQYFGPGTRLTVL.

The chain uses TRBV6-6 and TRBJ1-1; 7 nucleotides align to TRBD1. Trimming at V came to 6 bases and at J to 6 bases, leaving 4 bases not matched to a gene. The CDR3 totals 12 residues. Germline CDR1 is MNHNY and CDR2 is SVGAGI (reference sequence). The CDR3 DNA reads TGTGCCAGCAGGGTTCAGGGGGCTGAAGCTTTCTTT. Its translation: CASRVQGAEAFF.

V is TRBV5-1 and J is TRBJ2-2; possibly TRBD2 for D (5 bases). Germline V CDR1 and CDR2: SGHRS, YFSETQ. This CDR3 contains 16 residues. V shed 0 bases and J shed 4 bases, with 13 bases lying between them. Here the CDR3 DNA reads TGCGCCAGCAGCTTGGAGATTCGGGGTCGCACCGGGGAGCTGTTTTTT. This sequence encodes CASSLEIRGRTGELFF.

The CDR3: CAISEYGTSGEEQYF. The CDR3 DNA is TGTGCCATCAGTGAGTATGGGACTAGCGGGGAGGAGCAGTACTTC. The chain has TRBV10-3 and TRBJ2-7; 13 bases align to TRBD2. The V and J ends lost 1 base and 7 bases, in that order; junction bases with no gene match: 4. This CDR3 contains 15 residues. Germline CDR1 ENHRY, CDR2 SYGVKD.

This chain links TRBV28 with TRBJ2-7, with D possibly matching TRBD2 (5 bases). V dropped 5 bases and J dropped 0 bases, with 14 bases sitting between them. CDR1 is MDHEN, CDR2 SYDVKM, per germline. The CDR3 is made up of 15 amino acids. CDR3 protein: CASSELAYSSYEQYF. In DNA, the CDR3 is TGTGCCAGCAGTGAGCTAGCTTATAGCTCCTACGAGCAGTACTTC.

A word on this clone: Relative to the germline gene, one junction end is altered; a read error may explain this. The genes are TRBV6-1 and TRBJ1-3, with D uncertain. The CDR3 is 15 residues long. Germline assignment: CDR1 MNHNS and CDR2 SASEGT. The CDR3: CASSEGLLLADTIYF. The CDR3, as DNA: TGTGCCAGCAGCGAAGGACTCCTCCTGGCAGACACCATATATTTT.

This rearrangement joins TRBV6-5 to TRBJ1-1, with 7 bases that match TRBD1. V lost 9 bases and J lost 5; bases outside the gene matches: 12. This CDR3 has 14 residues. Germline CDR1 and CDR2: MNHEY and SVGAGI. DNA of the CDR3: TGTGCCAGTGGAAGGGACAGTGTAGGGACTGAAGCTTTCTTT. Its protein is CASGRDSVGTEAFF.

The V call is TRBV6-1, the J call TRBJ1-4, with a possible D match to TRBD1 (6 bases). V was clipped by 1 base and J by 7 bases, with 13 bases between them. Looked up from germline, CDR1 is MNHNS and CDR2 is SASEGT. This CDR3 contains 15 residues. The DNA of the CDR3 is TGTGCCAGCAGTGAAGATCCTCGGACAGTTGAAAAACTGTTTTTT. Its translation is CASSEDPRTVEKLFF.

The genes are TRBV7-2 and TRBJ2-5, with 8 nucleotides matching TRBD1. This CDR3 has 16 amino acids. Germline V CDR1 and CDR2: SGHTA, FQGNSA. The junction had 12 bases not matched to a gene; V was cut back by 5 bases and J by 4 bases. As DNA, the CDR3 is TGTGCCAGCAGCGCAGCAAGGACAGGGAGTAGAGAGACCCAGTACTTC. Translating gives CASSAARTGSRETQYF.

The CDR3 reads CASSEARTYSKNIQYF. CDR3 nucleotides: TGTGCCAGCAGTGAAGCGCGGACTTACTCGAAAAACATTCAGTACTTC. The genes are TRBV6-1 and TRBJ2-4; D is possibly TRBD2 (5 bases). Germline loops: CDR1 MNHNS, CDR2 SASEGT. CDR3 size: 16 residues. Trimming removed 0 bases from V and 4 bases from J, with 13 bases in between.

V and J are TRBV19 and TRBJ2-1; D perhaps matches TRBD1 (5 bases). This CDR3 spans 15 amino acids. The ends were cut back, 8 bases at V and 8 bases at J, with 22 bases in the middle. In germline, CDR1 is LNHDA, CDR2 SQIVND (reference sequence). CDR3 DNA: TGTGCCAGTGGGTTACTCTATCCGCAGGGCGATGAGCAGTTCTTC. It is translated as CASGLLYPQGDEQFF.

V is TRBV11-3 and J is TRBJ2-7; TRBD1 is a possible D gene (5 bases). The CDR3 extends over 13 amino acids. The V end was cut by 3 bases, the J end by 5 bases, with 11 bases between. Germline values: CDR1 SGHNT, CDR2 YENEEA. The CDR3 bases are TGTGCCAGCAGCTTGACAGCGCGCCACGAGCAGTACTTC. Protein sequence: CASSLTARHEQYF.

CDR3 in DNA: TGTGCCAGCACCCCTGGACAGGGCCACGAGCAGTACTTC. As protein: CASTPGQGHEQYF. The rearrangement joins TRBV28 to TRBJ2-7, with 8 bases matching TRBD1. With 7 bases clipped from V and 5 bases from J, the junction kept 7 bases outside the gene matches. CDR3 length: 13 amino acids. Germline lookup yields CDR1 MDHEN and CDR2 SYDVKM.

This chain links TRBV28 with TRBJ2-7, with TRBD2 as a possible D gene (5 bases). Germline lookup yields CDR1 MDHEN and CDR2 SYDVKM. V was clipped by 6 bases and J by 0 bases, with 12 bases between them. The CDR3 has 14 amino acids. This CDR3 reads CASSQVANSYEQYF. The CDR3 DNA reads as TGTGCCAGCAGCCAAGTAGCGAACTCCTACGAGCAGTACTTC.

The count of this clone is one. This chain connects TRBV7-9 to TRBJ1-1; 7 nucleotides match TRBD1. Per the germline V gene, CDR1 is SEHNR and CDR2 is FQNEAQ (reference sequence). V was clipped by 7 bases and J by 1 base; unmatched bases: 3. This CDR3 is 13 amino acids long. CDR3 protein: CASTRTGNTEAFF. The CDR3 DNA reads as TGTGCCAGCACCCGGACAGGGAACACTGAAGCTTTCTTT.

This chain links TRBV9 with TRBJ2-1; 7 bases agree with TRBD2. V shed 3 bases and J 3 bases; nucleotides not matched to a gene: 9. The CDR3 has 16 amino acids. CDR1 and CDR2 (germline): SGDLS, YYNGEE. The CDR3 DNA follows: TGTGCCAGCAGCGCCTTTGGTACTAGCGACTACAATGAGCAGTTCTTC. This translates into CASSAFGTSDYNEQFF.

This clone occurred a few times. V and J are TRBV14 and TRBJ2-3; TRBD2 might be the D (6 bases). Germline assignment: CDR1 SGHDN and CDR2 FVKESK. CDR3 length: 16 residues. V lost 4 bases to trimming and J lost 2 bases, with 16 bases between them. The CDR3 sequence is CASSLIRDSITDTQYF. CDR3 coding DNA: TGTGCCAGCAGCCTCATCCGGGACTCAATCACAGATACGCAGTATTTT.

The chain carries TRBV28 and TRBJ2-1, with a weak D call TRBD2 (6 bases). With 5 bases removed from V and 4 bases from J, the gap between germline ends came to 15 bases. Germline V gives CDR1 MDHEN, CDR2 SYDVKM. The CDR3 has 15 residues. The CDR3 loop reads CASSRGAGRYNEQFF. The CDR3 coding sequence is TGTGCCAGCAGTCGCGGGGCCGGGAGATACAATGAGCAGTTCTTC.

This rearrangement joins TRBV11-3 to TRBJ1-1, with D uncertain. The germline gives CDR1 SGHNT, CDR2 YENEEA. V was cut by 0 bases and J by 8 bases, with 10 bases left in between. The CDR3 consists of 13 residues. CDR3 in DNA: TGTGCCAGCAGCTTAGACGCAAAGAGAGAAGCTTTCTTT. Translating gives CASSLDAKREAFF. The variable domain in full, completed from reference TRBV11-3 and TRBJ1-1, reads EAGVVQSPRYKIIEKKQPVAFWCNPISGHNTLYWYLQNLGQGPELLIRYENEEAVDDSQLPKDRFSAERLKGVDSTLKIQPAELGDSAVYLCASSLDAKREAFFGQGTRLTVV.

The chain couples TRBV7-6 to TRBJ2-5; 8 bases match TRBD2. The CDR3 loop spans 15 amino acids. Germline V gene sequence: CDR1 SGHVS, CDR2 FNYEAQ. J gave up 3 bases and V 7 bases, and 10 bases lay outside the gene matches. The CDR3 reads CASTPREGGKETQYF. CDR3 coding DNA: TGTGCCAGCACCCCCCGGGAGGGGGGGAAAGAGACCCAGTACTTC.